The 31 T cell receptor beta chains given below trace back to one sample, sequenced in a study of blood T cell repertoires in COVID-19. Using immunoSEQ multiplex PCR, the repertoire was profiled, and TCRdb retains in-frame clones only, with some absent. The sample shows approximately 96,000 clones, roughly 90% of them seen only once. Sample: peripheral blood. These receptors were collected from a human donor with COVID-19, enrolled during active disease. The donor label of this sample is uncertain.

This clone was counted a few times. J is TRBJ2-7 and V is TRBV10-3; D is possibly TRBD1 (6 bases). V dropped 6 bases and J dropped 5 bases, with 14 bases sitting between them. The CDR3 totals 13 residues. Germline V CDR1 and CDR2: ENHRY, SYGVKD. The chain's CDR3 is CAIRQRQVDEQYF. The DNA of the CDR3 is TGTGCCATCAGGCAGCGACAGGTTGACGAGCAGTACTTC.

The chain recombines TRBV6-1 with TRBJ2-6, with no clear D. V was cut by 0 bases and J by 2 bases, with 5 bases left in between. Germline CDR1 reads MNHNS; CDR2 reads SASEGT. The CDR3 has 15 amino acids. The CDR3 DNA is TGTGCCAGCAGTGAAGCGGGCGCTGGGGCCAACGTCCTGACTTTC. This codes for CASSEAGAGANVLTF.

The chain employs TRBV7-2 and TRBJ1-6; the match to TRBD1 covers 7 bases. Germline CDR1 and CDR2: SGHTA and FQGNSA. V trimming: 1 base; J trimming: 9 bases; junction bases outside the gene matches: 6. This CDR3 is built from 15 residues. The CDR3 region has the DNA TGTGCCAGCAGCTTAGATAAGGGGGCGGGTTCACCCCTCCACTTT. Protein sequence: CASSLDKGAGSPLHF.

This CDR3 is CASSDTGEGGEAFF. The CDR3 region has the DNA TGTGCCAGCAGTGACACAGGGGAAGGCGGTGAAGCTTTCTTT. The chain couples TRBV6-4 to TRBJ1-1; 7 bases agree with TRBD1. This CDR3 region has 14 residues. V lost 2 bases to trimming and J lost 7 bases; unmatched junction nucleotides: 7. CDR1 and CDR2 (germline): MRHNA, SNTAGT.

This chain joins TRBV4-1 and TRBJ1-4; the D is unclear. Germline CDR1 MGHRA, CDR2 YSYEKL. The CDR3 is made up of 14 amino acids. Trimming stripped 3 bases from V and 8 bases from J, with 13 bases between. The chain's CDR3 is CASSQWPTGEKLFF. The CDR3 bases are TGCGCCAGCAGCCAGTGGCCGACCGGGGAAAAACTGTTTTTT.

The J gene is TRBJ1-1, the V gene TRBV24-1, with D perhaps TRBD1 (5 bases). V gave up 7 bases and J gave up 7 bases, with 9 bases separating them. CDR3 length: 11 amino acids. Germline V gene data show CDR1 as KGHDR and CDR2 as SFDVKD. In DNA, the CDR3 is TGTGCCACCAGACAGGCTAATGAAGCTTTCTTT. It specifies CATRQANEAFF.

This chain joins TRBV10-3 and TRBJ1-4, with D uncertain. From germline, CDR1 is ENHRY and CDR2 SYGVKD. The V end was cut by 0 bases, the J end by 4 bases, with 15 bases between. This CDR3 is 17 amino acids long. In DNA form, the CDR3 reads TGTGCCATCAGTGAGTCGACCGGCGGAGCCAATAATGAAAAACTGTTTTTT. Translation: CAISESTGGANNEKLFF.

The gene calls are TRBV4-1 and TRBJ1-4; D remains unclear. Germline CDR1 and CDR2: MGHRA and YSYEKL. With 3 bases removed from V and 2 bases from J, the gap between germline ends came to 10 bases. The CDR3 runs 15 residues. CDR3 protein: CASSHESWTNEKLFF. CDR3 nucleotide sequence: TGCGCCAGCAGCCATGAGAGTTGGACTAATGAAAAACTGTTTTTT.

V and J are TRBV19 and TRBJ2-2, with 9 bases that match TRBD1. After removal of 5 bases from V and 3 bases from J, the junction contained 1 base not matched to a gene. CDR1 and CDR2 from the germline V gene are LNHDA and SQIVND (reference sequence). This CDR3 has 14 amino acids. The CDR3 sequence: CASSRDRDTGELFF. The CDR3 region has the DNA TGTGCCAGTAGTCGGGACAGGGACACCGGGGAGCTGTTTTTT.

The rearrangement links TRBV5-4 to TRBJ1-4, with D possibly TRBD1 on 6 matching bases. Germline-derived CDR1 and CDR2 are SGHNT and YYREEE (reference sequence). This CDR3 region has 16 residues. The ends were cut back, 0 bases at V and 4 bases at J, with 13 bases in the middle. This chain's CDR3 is CASSLAGGARNEKLFF. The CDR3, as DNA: TGTGCCAGCAGCTTGGCCGGGGGGGCCCGTAATGAAAAACTGTTTTTT.

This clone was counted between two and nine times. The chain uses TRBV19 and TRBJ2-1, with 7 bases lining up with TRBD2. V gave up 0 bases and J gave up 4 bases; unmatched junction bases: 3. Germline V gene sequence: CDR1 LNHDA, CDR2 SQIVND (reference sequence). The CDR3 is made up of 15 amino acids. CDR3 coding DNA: TGTGCCAGTAGTATAGATGATAGCGGGTACAATGAGCAGTTCTTC. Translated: CASSIDDSGYNEQFF. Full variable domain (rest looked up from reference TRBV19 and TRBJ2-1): DGGITQSPKYLFRKEGQNVTLSCEQNLNHDAMYWYRQDPGQGLRLIYYSQIVNDFQKGDIAEGYSVSREKKESFPLTVTSAQKNPTAFYLCASSIDDSGYNEQFFGPGTRLTVL.

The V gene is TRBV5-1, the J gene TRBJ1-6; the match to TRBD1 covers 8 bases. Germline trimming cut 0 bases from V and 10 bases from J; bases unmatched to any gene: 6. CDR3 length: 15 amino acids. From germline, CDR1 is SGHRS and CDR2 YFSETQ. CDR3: CASSLDGQGSSPLHF. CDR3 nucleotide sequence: TGCGCCAGCAGCTTGGACGGACAGGGCAGCTCACCCCTCCACTTT.

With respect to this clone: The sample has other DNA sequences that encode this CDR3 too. CDR3 in amino acids: CASSLQGGTEAFF. The CDR3 DNA reads TGTGCCAGCAGTTTACAAGGGGGCACTGAAGCTTTCTTT. The chain joins TRBV12-3 or TRBV12-4 to TRBJ1-1, with D maybe TRBD1 (6 bases). V dropped 2 bases and J dropped 4 bases, with 8 bases sitting between them. The CDR3 covers 13 residues.

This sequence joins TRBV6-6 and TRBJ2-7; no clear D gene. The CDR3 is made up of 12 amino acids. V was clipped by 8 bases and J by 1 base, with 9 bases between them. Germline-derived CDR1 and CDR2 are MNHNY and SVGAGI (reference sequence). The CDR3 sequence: CASGSYSYEQYF. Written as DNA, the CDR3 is TGTGCCAGCGGTAGCTATTCCTACGAGCAGTACTTC.

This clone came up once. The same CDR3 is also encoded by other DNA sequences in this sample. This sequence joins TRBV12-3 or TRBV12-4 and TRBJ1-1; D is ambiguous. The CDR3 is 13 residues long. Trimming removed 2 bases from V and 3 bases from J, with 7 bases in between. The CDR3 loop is CASSLSGYTEAFF. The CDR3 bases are TGTGCCAGCAGTTTATCGGGGTACACTGAAGCTTTCTTT.

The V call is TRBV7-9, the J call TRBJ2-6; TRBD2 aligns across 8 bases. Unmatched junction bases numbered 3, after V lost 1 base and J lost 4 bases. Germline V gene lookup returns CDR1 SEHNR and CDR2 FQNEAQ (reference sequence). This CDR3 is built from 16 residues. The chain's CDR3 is CASSLDGRVGANVLTF. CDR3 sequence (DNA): TGTGCCAGCAGCTTAGACGGGAGGGTCGGGGCCAACGTCCTGACTTTC.

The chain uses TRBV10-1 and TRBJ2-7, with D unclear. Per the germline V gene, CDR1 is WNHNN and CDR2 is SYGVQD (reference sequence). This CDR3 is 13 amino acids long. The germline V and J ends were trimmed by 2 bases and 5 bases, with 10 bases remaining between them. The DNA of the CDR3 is TGCGCCAGCAGTGAGAACAGTCCGGACGAGCAGTACTTC. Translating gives CASSENSPDEQYF.

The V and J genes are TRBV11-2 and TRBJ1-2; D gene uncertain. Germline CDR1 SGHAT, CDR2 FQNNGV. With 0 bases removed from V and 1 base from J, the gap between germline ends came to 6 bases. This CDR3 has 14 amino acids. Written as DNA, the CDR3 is TGTGCCAGCAGCTTAGAACTGAGTAACTATGGCTACACCTTC. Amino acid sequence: CASSLELSNYGYTF.

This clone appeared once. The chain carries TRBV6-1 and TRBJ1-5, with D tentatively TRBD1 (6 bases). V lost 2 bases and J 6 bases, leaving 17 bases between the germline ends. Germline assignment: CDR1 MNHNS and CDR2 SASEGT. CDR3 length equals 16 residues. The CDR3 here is CASSETGTRGGQPQHF. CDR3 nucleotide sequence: TGTGCCAGCAGTGAAACCGGGACAAGGGGGGGTCAGCCCCAGCATTTT.

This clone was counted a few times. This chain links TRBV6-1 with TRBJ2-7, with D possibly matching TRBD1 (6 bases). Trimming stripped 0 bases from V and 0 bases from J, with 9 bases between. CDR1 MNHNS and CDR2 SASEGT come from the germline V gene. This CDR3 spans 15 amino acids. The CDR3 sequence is CASSEAGARSYEQYF. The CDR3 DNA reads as TGTGCCAGCAGTGAAGCGGGGGCCCGCTCCTACGAGCAGTACTTC.

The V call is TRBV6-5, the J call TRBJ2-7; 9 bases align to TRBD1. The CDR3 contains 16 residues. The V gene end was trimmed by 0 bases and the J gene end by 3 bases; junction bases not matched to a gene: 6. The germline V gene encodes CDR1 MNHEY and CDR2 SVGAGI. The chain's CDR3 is CASSYSRLDRGYEQYF. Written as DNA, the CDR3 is TGTGCCAGCAGTTACTCGCGATTGGACAGGGGCTACGAGCAGTACTTC.

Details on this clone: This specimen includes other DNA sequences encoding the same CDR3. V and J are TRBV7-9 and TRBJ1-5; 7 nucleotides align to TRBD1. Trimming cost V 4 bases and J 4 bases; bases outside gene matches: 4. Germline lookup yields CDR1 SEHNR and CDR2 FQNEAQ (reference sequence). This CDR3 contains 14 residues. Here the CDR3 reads CASSSRDSNQPQHF. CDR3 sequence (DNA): TGTGCCAGCAGCTCCCGGGACAGTAATCAGCCCCAGCATTTT.

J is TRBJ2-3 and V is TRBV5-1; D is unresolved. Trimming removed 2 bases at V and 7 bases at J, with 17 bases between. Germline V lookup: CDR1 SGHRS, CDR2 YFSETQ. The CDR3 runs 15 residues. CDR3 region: CASSFTTPRANTQYF. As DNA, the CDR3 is TGCGCCAGCAGCTTTACGACACCGCGTGCGAATACGCAGTATTTT.

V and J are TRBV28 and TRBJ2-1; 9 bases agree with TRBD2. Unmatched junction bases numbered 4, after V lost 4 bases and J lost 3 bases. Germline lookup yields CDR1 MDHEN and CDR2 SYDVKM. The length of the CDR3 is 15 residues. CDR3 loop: CASSSGLALYNEQFF. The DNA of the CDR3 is TGTGCCAGCAGTTCTGGACTAGCGCTCTACAATGAGCAGTTCTTC.

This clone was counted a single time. CDR3 protein: CASSSGTGGSNQPQHF. CDR3 nucleotides: TGCGCCAGCAGCTCAGGGACAGGTGGAAGCAATCAGCCCCAGCATTTT. The chain uses TRBV5-1 and TRBJ1-5; TRBD1 matches 8 bases. With V trimmed by 3 bases and J by 1 base, 6 bases remained unmatched. In germline, CDR1 is SGHRS, CDR2 YFSETQ. This CDR3 has 16 residues.

The CDR3 loop is CSAGPQGTQYF. CDR3 DNA: TGCAGTGCGGGCCCACAGGGGACCCAGTACTTC. The V and J genes are TRBV20-1 and TRBJ2-5, with D possibly being TRBD1 (6 bases). The germline V gene encodes CDR1 DFQATT and CDR2 SNEGSKA (reference sequence). Deletions cut 6 bases from V and 7 bases from J, with 12 bases between. This CDR3 comprises 11 residues.

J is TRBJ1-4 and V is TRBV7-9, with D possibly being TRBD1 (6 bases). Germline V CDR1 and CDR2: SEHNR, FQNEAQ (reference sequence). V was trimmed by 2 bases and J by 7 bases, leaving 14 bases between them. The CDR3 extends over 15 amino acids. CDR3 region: CASSLTRGAGEKLFF. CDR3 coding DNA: TGTGCCAGCAGCTTAACCAGGGGAGCAGGTGAAAAACTGTTTTTT.

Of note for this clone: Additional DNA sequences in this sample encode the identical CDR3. The CDR3 DNA sequence: TGTGCCAGCAGCCTGGCCGGTTCCTACGAGCAGTACTTC. It translates to CASSLAGSYEQYF. The chain is built from TRBV5-4 and TRBJ2-7; no reliable D call. CDR1 is SGHNT, CDR2 YYREEE, per germline (reference sequence). CDR3 size: 13 residues. V was trimmed by 4 bases and J by 1 base, leaving 9 bases between them.

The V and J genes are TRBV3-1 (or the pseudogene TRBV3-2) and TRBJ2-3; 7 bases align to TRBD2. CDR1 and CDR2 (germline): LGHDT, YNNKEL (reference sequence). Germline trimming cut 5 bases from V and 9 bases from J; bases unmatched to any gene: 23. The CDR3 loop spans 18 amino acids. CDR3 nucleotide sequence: TGTGCCAGCAGCATCAATCCCCAAGCTGGGGGGGTATCGAAAACGCAGTATTTT. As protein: CASSINPQAGGVSKTQYF.

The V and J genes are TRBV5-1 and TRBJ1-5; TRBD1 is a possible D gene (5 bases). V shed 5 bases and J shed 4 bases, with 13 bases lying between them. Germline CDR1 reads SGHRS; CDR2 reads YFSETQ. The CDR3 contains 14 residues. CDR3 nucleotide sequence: TGCGCCAGCAGGGAGAACCAGGGAAATCAGCCCCAGCATTTT. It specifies CASRENQGNQPQHF. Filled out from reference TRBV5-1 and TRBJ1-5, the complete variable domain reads KAGVTQTPRYLIKTRGQQVTLSCSPISGHRSVSWYQQTPGQGLQFLFEYFSETQRNKGNFPGRFSGRQFSNSRSEMNVSTLELGDSALYLCASRENQGNQPQHFGDGTRLSIL.

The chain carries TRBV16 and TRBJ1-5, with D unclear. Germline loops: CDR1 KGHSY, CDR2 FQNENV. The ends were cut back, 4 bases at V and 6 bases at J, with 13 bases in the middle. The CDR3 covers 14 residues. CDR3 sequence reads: CASSLREASQPQHF. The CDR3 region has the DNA TGTGCCAGCAGCCTACGAGAGGCTTCTCAGCCCCAGCATTTT.